This T cell receptor beta chain was observed in a study of shared clonotypes between healthy human individuals. This clone was detected a few times. V was cut by 4 bases and J by 1 base, with 10 bases left in between. This CDR3 comprises 13 residues. Germline values: CDR1 SQVTM, CDR2 ANQGSEA. The data were produced by immunoSEQ multiplex PCR, yet TCRdb's version contains in-frame clones alone and is incomplete. The sample contains approximately 2.3 million clones, more than 85% of which appear only once. The V call is TRBV29-1, the J call TRBJ1-1; perhaps TRBD1 as D (5 bases). Material: naive CD4+ T cells from PBMCs. This sample's subset: CD45RA+ positively selected. This TCR was recovered from a man aged 18 to 30 in good health. Some clones in this sample may be carry-over from other donors' samples. Here the CDR3 DNA reads TGCAGCGTTGCAGCCGGGGCGAACACTGAAGCTTTCTTT. Translated, it gives CSVAAGANTEAFF.